This T cell receptor beta chain stems from a study of identical twins. Findings of the study overall: Among beta out-of-frame sequences, excess sharing between twins appeared weaker.

The germline CDR1 and CDR2 sequences are LGHDT and YNNKEL (reference sequence). The CDR3 runs 15 residues. The V end lost 4 bases, the J end lost 4 bases, and 15 bases lay between the germline ends. Template switching created a universal primer site, and the cDNA included unique molecular identifiers. TCRdb processed the 5' RACE reads anew with MiXCR; each CDR3 protein has one entry. The sample shows about 490,000 distinct CDR3 sequences, 13% to 15% of them seen only once. Concerning this clonotype: Its antigen is undetermined.

The same data also went into a second study, on yellow fever vaccine responses in identical twins. According to that study: It has been reported that, in twins, the vaccine T cell response seemed partly convergent and partly personalized.

The genes are TRBV3-1 and TRBJ2-3; TRBD1 might be the D (5 bases). This clonotype was obtained from a woman aged 18-35 years in good health. Sequenced material: CD4+ T cells sorted from blood. The CDR3 DNA reads as TGTGCCAGCAGCCCCCTGGGGCTAGAAGCAGATACGCAGTATTTT. Its protein is CASSPLGLEADTQYF.